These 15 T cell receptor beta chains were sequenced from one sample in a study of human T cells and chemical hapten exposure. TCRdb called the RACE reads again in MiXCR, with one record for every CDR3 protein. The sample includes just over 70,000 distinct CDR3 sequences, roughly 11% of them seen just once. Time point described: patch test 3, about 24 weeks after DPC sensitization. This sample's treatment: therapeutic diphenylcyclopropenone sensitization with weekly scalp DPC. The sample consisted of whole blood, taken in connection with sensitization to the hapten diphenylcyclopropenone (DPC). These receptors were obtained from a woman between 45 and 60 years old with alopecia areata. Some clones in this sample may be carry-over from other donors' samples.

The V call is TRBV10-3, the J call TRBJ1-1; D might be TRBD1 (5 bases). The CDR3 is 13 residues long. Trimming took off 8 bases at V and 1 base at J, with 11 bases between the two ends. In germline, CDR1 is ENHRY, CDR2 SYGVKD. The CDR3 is CAIGAGRNTEAFF. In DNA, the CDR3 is TGTGCCATCGGGGCAGGCCGGAACACTGAAGCTTTCTTT.

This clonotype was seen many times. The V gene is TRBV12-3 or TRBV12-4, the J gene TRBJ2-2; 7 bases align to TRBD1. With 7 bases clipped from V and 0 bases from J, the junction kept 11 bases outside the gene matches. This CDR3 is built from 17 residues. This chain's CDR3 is CASTTGEFGPNTGELFF. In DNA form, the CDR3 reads TGTGCCAGCACTACAGGGGAGTTCGGCCCGAACACCGGGGAGCTGTTTTTT.

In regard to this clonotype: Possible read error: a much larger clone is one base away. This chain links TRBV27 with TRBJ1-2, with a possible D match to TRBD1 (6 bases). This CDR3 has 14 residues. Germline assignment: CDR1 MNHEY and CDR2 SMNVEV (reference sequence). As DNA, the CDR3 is TGTGGCAGCAGTGAGGCAGGGGCCCTTGGTGGCTACACCTTC. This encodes CGSSEAGALGGYTF.

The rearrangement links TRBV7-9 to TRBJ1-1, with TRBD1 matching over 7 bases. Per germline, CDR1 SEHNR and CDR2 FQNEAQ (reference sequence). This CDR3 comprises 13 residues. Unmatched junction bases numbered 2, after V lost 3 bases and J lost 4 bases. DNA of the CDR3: TGTGCCAGCAGCTTGACAGGGAGCACTGAAGCTTTCTTT. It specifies CASSLTGSTEAFF.

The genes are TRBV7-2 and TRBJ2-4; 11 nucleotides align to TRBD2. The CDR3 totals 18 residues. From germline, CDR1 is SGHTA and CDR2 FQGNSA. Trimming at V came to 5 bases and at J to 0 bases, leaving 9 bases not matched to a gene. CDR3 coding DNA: TGTGCCAGCAGCCCTTGGACTAGCGGGCATCTAGCCAAAAACATTCAGTACTTC. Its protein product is CASSPWTSGHLAKNIQYF.

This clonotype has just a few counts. The CDR3 reads CASSEQPGQPYEQYF. CDR3 nucleotides: TGTGCCAGCAGCGAGCAGCCCGGACAGCCCTACGAGCAGTACTTC. The V gene is TRBV9, the J gene TRBJ2-7; TRBD1 might be the D (6 bases). CDR3 size: 15 residues. Germline V lookup: CDR1 SGDLS, CDR2 YYNGEE. The V end lost 3 bases, the J end lost 2 bases, and 15 bases lay between the germline ends.

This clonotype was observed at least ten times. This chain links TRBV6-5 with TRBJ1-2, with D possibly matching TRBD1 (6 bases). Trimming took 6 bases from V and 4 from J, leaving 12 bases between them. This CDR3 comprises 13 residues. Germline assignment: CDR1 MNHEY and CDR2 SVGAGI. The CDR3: CASSEDRPYGYTF. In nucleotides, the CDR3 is TGTGCCAGCAGCGAAGACAGGCCCTATGGCTACACCTTC.

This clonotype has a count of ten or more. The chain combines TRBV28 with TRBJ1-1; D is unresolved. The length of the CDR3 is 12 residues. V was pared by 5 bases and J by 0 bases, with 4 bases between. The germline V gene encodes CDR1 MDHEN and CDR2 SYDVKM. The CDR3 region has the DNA TGTGCCAGCAGTCCCCTGAACACTGAAGCTTTCTTT. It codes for CASSPLNTEAFF.

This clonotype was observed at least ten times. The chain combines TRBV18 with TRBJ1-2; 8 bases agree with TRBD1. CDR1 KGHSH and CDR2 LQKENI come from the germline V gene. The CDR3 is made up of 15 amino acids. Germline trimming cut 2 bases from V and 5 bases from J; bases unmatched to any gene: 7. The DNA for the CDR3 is TGTGCCAGCTCACCAGTTGGACAGGGCCGGTATGGCTACACCTTC. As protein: CASSPVGQGRYGYTF.

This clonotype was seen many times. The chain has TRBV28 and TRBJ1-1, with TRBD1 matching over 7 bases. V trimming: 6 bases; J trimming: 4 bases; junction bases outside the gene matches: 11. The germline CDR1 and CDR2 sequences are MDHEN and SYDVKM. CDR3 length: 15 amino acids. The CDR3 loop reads CASSESQGGPTEAFF. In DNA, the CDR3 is TGTGCCAGCAGCGAGAGTCAGGGGGGTCCCACTGAAGCTTTCTTT.

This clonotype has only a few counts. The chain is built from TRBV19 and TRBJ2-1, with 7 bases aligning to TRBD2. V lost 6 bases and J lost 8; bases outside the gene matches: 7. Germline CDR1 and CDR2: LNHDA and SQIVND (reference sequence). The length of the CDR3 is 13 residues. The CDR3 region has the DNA TGTGCCAGTAGGGCTAGCGGTATCGATGAGCAGTTCTTC. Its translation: CASRASGIDEQFF.

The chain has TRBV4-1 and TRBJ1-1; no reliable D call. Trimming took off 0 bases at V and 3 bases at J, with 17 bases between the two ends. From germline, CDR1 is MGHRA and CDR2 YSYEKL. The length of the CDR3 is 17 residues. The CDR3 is CASSQDRALYMDTEAFF. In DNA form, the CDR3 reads TGCGCCAGCAGCCAAGATAGAGCTTTGTACATGGACACTGAAGCTTTCTTT.

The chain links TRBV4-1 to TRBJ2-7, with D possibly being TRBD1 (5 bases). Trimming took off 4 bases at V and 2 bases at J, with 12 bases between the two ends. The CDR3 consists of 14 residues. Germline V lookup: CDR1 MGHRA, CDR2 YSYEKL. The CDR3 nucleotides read TGCGCCAGCAGCCTGCAGGGATTTGCCTACGAGCAGTACTTC. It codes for CASSLQGFAYEQYF.

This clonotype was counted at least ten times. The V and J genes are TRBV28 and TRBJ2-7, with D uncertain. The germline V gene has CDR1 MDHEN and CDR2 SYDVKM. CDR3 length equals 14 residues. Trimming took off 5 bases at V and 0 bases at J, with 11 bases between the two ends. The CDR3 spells CASSTGPSSYEQYF. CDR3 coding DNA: TGTGCCAGCAGTACGGGTCCCAGCTCCTACGAGCAGTACTTC.

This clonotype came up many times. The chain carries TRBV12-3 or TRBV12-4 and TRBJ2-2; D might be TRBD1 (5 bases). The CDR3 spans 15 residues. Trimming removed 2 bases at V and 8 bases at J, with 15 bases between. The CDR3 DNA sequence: TGTGCCAGCAGTTTAAGGGTCCAGGGTAAAGGGGAGCTGTTTTTT. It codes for CASSLRVQGKGELFF.